This T cell receptor (beta chain) was documented in a study of T cells in Graves' hyperthyroidism and ophthalmopathy. V shed 6 bases, J shed 5 bases, and the junction held 6 bases outside the gene matches. Looked up from germline, CDR1 is SNHLY and CDR2 is FYNNEI. The CDR3 has 15 amino acids. The source material, RNA transcripts, was used to amplify TCR beta CDR3 regions. HTBI primers drove first-round RT-PCR of the TCR CDR3. TCRdb called the multiplex PCR reads again in MiXCR, with one record for every CDR3 protein. The table has almost 500,000 distinct CDR3 sequences, 20% to 25% seen once. Under 12 ml fresh peripheral blood yielded the PBMCs. As to this clonotype: As yet, its antigen is unknown.

Whole-study results and caveats: Appearing also in blood were most of the thyroid clonotypes expanded above 0.001.

The V gene is TRBV2, the J gene TRBJ1-6; TRBD1 aligns across 8 bases. The source of this sequence is a woman in her seventies with Graves' ophthalmopathy. The sequenced sample was blood. In nucleotides, the CDR3 is TGTGCCAGCAGCTCCGACAGGGGCAATAATTCACCCCTCCACTTT. Its translation: CASSSDRGNNSPLHF.